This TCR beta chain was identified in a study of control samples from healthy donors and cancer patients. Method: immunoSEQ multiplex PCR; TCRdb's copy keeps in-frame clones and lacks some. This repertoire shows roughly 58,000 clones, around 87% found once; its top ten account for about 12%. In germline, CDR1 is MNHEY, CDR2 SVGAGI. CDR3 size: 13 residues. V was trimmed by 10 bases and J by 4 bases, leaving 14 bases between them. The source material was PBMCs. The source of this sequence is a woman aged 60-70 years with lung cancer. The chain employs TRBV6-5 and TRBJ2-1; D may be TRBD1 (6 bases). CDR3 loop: CATLGGPYNEQFF. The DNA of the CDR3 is TGTGCCACCCTAGGGGGACCTTACAATGAGCAGTTCTTC.